This T cell receptor (beta chain) was found in a study of cytomegalovirus exposure and HLA in healthy donors. Primers: 60 Vbeta forward and 13 Jbeta reverse. The assay was immunoSEQ multiplex PCR, and TCRdb's table has in-frame clones only and misses some. The sample lists 170,000 or so clones, approximately 80% seen once, with under 0.75% in the top ten. Study results and limitations: Looking again later, the authors saw that most CMV-associated TCR beta chains seemed HLA-restricted. Among the most significant clusters, several appeared linked to common viral pathogens in a later analysis. More clonal expansion characterized HLA-associated TCR beta chains than equally common others in a later analysis. Testing in vitro showed three CMV-associated chains specific for CMV antigens.

A note on this clone: Its antigen is unidentified.

Germline V CDR1 and CDR2: SNHLY, FYNNEI. Germline trimming cut 5 bases from V and 1 base from J; bases unmatched to any gene: 3. This CDR3 is built from 16 residues. This receptor was obtained from a boy aged 5 to 17 in good health and CMV-seronegative. The chain combines TRBV2 with TRBJ1-3, with 12 bases lining up with TRBD1. Source material: PBMCs. The CDR3 DNA reads TGTGCCAGCAGTCGGGACAGGGGGCTATCTGGAAACACCATATATTTT. Encoded protein: CASSRDRGLSGNTIYF. The whole variable domain, remainder taken from reference TRBV2 and TRBJ1-3, is EPEVTQTPSHQVTQMGQEVILRCVPISNHLYFYWYRQILGQKVEFLVSFYNNEISEKSEIFDDQFSVERPDGSNFTLKIRSTKLEDSAMYFCASSRDRGLSGNTIYFGEGSWLTVV.